These 17 T cell receptor beta chains came from one sample sequenced in a study of CD8+CD57+ T cells in acquired aplastic anemia. Sequenced patients had shown CD8+CD57+ cell expansion by flow cytometry. The TCR beta profiling, which covered VDJ combination and CDR3 sequence, was carried out using genomic DNA as the template. TCRdb fed the reads into MiXCR, producing one record per CDR3 protein. The data show under 350,000 distinct CDR3 sequences, approximately 57% seen once. The specimen was sorted CD4+, CD8+, or CD8+CD57+ T cells (not recorded which) from PBMCs. The receptor source for this set is a human donor with aplastic anemia.

The J gene is TRBJ1-2, the V gene TRBV4-2; possible D gene TRBD1, 6 bases. Germline values: CDR1 LGHNA, CDR2 YNFKEQ. The CDR3 extends over 16 amino acids. V lost 0 bases and J 4 bases, leaving 15 bases between the germline ends. The DNA of the CDR3 is TGTGCCAGCAGCCAAGATTTGGGGGCCAGGGGCTATGGCTACACCTTC. This sequence encodes CASSQDLGARGYGYTF.

This clonotype was detected ten times or more. The rearrangement links TRBV6-1 to TRBJ2-2; tentatively, D is TRBD2 (5 bases). Trimming took 2 bases from V and 6 from J, leaving 10 bases between them. CDR3 length: 14 amino acids. In germline, CDR1 is MNHNS, CDR2 SASEGT. CDR3 nucleotides: TGTGCCAGCAGTGAAAGGGCCGGGGCCGGGGAGCTGTTTTTT. This translates into CASSERAGAGELFF.

This chain uses TRBV7-9 with TRBJ1-4, with D hard to call. The CDR3 totals 14 residues. V was trimmed by 5 bases and J by 9 bases, leaving 16 bases between them. The germline V gene encodes CDR1 SEHNR and CDR2 FQNEAQ (reference sequence). This CDR3 reads CASSQTGPGKKLFF. The CDR3, as DNA: TGTGCCAGCAGCCAGACCGGCCCGGGTAAAAAACTGTTTTTT.

This clonotype was found many times. The chain uses TRBV2 and TRBJ2-3; 8 positions agree with TRBD1. This CDR3 is 13 amino acids long. V dropped 6 bases and J dropped 5; count of bases not matched to a gene: 4. Germline V lookup: CDR1 SNHLY, CDR2 FYNNEI. CDR3 in DNA: TGTGCCAGCAGGCAGGGGGCGCGAGATACGCAGTATTTT. Translating it yields CASRQGARDTQYF.

The chain is built from TRBV7-9 and TRBJ2-3; D unresolved. Germline V gene lookup returns CDR1 SEHNR and CDR2 FQNEAQ (reference sequence). The CDR3 consists of 16 residues. V was cut by 4 bases and J by 2 bases, with 16 bases left in between. This CDR3 is CASSSLFAETTDTQYF. DNA of the CDR3: TGTGCCAGCAGCTCTCTGTTTGCGGAGACCACAGATACGCAGTATTTT.

The chain combines TRBV20-1 with TRBJ1-5; 7 bases agree with TRBD1. With V trimmed by 3 bases and J by 7 bases, 6 bases remained unmatched. In germline, CDR1 is DFQATT, CDR2 SNEGSKA (reference sequence). This CDR3 comprises 13 residues. CDR3 region: CSASRAGGQPQHF. The DNA of the CDR3 is TGCAGTGCTAGTCGGGCAGGGGGGCAGCCCCAGCATTTT.

This chain joins TRBV20-1 and TRBJ2-1, with 9 bases lining up with TRBD2. Germline loops: CDR1 DFQATT, CDR2 SNEGSKA (reference sequence). The CDR3 contains 13 residues. The V segment lost 7 bases and the J segment 7 bases; nucleotides outside the gene matches: 8. This chain's CDR3 is CSELAGARNEQFF. The CDR3 DNA sequence: TGCAGTGAATTAGCGGGAGCTCGGAATGAGCAGTTCTTC.

In its sample, this clonotype was seen a few times. The chain uses TRBV20-1 and TRBJ1-6, with D unresolved. The CDR3 totals 17 residues. V was cut by 0 bases and J by 0 bases, with 12 bases left in between. Looked up from germline, CDR1 is DFQATT and CDR2 is SNEGSKA (reference sequence). The CDR3 loop reads CSARDASGSSYNSPLHF. In DNA form, the CDR3 reads TGCAGTGCTAGAGATGCTAGCGGGAGCTCCTATAATTCACCCCTCCACTTT.

The chain links TRBV6-2 or TRBV6-3 to TRBJ2-7, with TRBD2 matching over 12 bases. In germline, CDR1 is MNHEY, CDR2 SVGEGT. The CDR3 has 14 amino acids. The V gene end was trimmed by 5 bases and the J gene end by 5 bases; junction bases not matched to a gene: 4. For the CDR3, the DNA is TGTGCCAGCAGTCCGACTAGCGGGAGAGACGAGCAGTACTTC. This encodes CASSPTSGRDEQYF.

This clonotype appeared a few times. This chain joins TRBV18 and TRBJ2-1, with D maybe TRBD1 (5 bases). The CDR3 contains 15 residues. The germline V and J ends were trimmed by 0 bases and 8 bases, with 14 bases remaining between them. Germline V gene data show CDR1 as KGHSH and CDR2 as LQKENI. The CDR3 DNA sequence: TGTGCCAGCTCACCACCTACCCCAATGGGGCATGAGCAGTTCTTC. Translating it yields CASSPPTPMGHEQFF.

J is TRBJ2-2 and V is TRBV7-2; D is unclear. This CDR3 is built from 14 residues. V was cut by 3 bases and J by 4 bases, with 9 bases left in between. Germline CDR1 reads SGHTA; CDR2 reads FQGNSA. CDR3: CASSLSVITGELFF. The CDR3 bases are TGTGCCAGCAGCTTGTCGGTTATCACCGGGGAGCTGTTTTTT.

This clonotype appeared a few times. The chain links TRBV12-3 or TRBV12-4 to TRBJ1-5; no clear D. The V gene lost 0 bases and the J gene lost 5 bases, with 11 bases spanning the gap. The CDR3 contains 15 residues. CDR3 residues: CASSLAPMGDQPQHF. CDR3 DNA: TGTGCCAGCAGTTTAGCGCCAATGGGTGATCAGCCCCAGCATTTT.

This clonotype showed up many times. One end of the junction is discordant with germline, which a read error may explain. In nucleotides, the CDR3 is TGCAGCGCCCTGGACAGCCTGGGAGACACTGAGGCTTTCTTT. It translates to CSALDSLGDTEAFF. The V call is TRBV29-1, the J call TRBJ1-1; D may be TRBD1 (6 bases). The germline CDR1 and CDR2 sequences are SQVTM and ANQGSEA. The CDR3 covers 14 residues.

The CDR3 region has the DNA TGCAGTGCTATATGGGGACTAGCGGGAGGTCCAGATACGCAGTATTTT. It translates to CSAIWGLAGGPDTQYF. The chain uses TRBV20-1 and TRBJ2-3, with 15 bases that match TRBD2. Trimming cost V 4 bases and J 4 bases; bases outside gene matches: 6. Germline CDR1 and CDR2: DFQATT and SNEGSKA (reference sequence). The CDR3 extends over 16 amino acids.

This clonotype appeared a few times. The chain employs TRBV7-9 and TRBJ2-7; the D is unclear. This CDR3 has 11 residues. Germline CDR1 SEHNR, CDR2 FQNEAQ (reference sequence). V lost 6 bases and J 5 bases, leaving 8 bases between the germline ends. In nucleotides, the CDR3 is TGTGCCAGCAGGGGCTTCAACGAGCAGTACTTC. Protein: CASRGFNEQYF.

This clonotype was recorded a few times. The chain combines TRBV5-6 with TRBJ2-7; D gene ambiguous. Per the germline V gene, CDR1 is SGHDT and CDR2 is YYEEEE. V gave up 4 bases and J gave up 2 bases, with 10 bases separating them. The CDR3 has 13 residues. The chain's CDR3 is CASSPGVTYEQYF. For the CDR3, the DNA is TGTGCCAGCAGCCCCGGTGTGACCTACGAGCAGTACTTC.

This clonotype was seen repeatedly, ten times or more. The genes are TRBV9 and TRBJ2-1; D is ambiguous. This CDR3 is 12 amino acids long. CDR1 SGDLS and CDR2 YYNGEE come from the germline V gene. The V end was cut by 0 bases, the J end by 9 bases, with 7 bases between. The CDR3 DNA sequence: TGTGCCAGCAGCGTAGGTGAGATTGAGCAGTTCTTC. Translated, it gives CASSVGEIEQFF.